The clone carrying this T cell receptor (beta chain) was recorded once. The table came from immunoSEQ multiplex PCR; TCRdb's copy has only in-frame clones and leaves some out. The sample has hundreds of thousands of clones; more than 75% are singletons. This sample is part of a study of blood T cell repertoires in COVID-19. Germline V gene data show CDR1 as LNHNV and CDR2 as YYDKDF (reference sequence). The V and J ends lost 4 bases and 5 bases, in that order; junction bases with no gene match: 4. This CDR3 region has 13 residues. Sequencing was carried out using peripheral blood. The receptor was isolated from a woman aged 50 to 60 with active or convalescent COVID-19. J is TRBJ1-2 and V is TRBV15; 7 nucleotides agree with TRBD1. The CDR3 DNA follows: TGTGCCACCAGCATAACAGGGGAGTATGGCTACACCTTC. The encoded protein is CATSITGEYGYTF.